This TCR beta chain was profiled in a study of glioma-infiltrating T cells. On the study more broadly: Dexamethasone exposure before glioma surgery was limited to six or fewer days. Study-wide points: Tissue and blood shared very few CDR3 sequences. Shared blood CDR3 signature motifs marked patients with low tissue-blood divergence.

TCR alpha and beta CDR3 regions were amplified from RNA using iRepertoire nested multiplex PCR. MiXCR was run by TCRdb on the multiplex PCR reads, yielding one entry per CDR3 protein. The table records more than 350,000 distinct CDR3 sequences, roughly two fifths of them present only once. The CDR3 is 16 amino acids. V was shortened by 2 bases and J by 2 bases, with 15 bases between the two germline ends. Per the germline V gene, CDR1 is MDHEN and CDR2 is SYDVKM. This clonotype was counted a few times. The antigen remains unidentified. The TCR was taken from a human donor with low-grade glioma or glioblastoma, undergoing nonglioma brain surgery, or in good health (not recorded which). The chain recombines TRBV28 with TRBJ2-5, with no clear D. The material sequenced was glioma tissue, nonneoplastic brain tissue, or PBMCs (not recorded which). The CDR3 protein is CASSLRSPAGQETQYF. The CDR3 nucleotides read TGTGCCAGCAGTTTAAGATCCCCGGCAGGACAAGAGACCCAGTACTTC.